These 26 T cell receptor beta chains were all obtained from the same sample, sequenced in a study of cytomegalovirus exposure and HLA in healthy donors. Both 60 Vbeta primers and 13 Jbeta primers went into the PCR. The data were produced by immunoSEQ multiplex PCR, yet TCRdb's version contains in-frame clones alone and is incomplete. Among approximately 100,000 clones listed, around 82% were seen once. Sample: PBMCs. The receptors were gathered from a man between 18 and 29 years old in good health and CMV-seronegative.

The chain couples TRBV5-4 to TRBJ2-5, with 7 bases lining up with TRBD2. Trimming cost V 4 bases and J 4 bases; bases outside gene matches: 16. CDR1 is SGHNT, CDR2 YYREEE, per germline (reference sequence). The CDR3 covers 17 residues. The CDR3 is CASSIERGSPDRETQYF. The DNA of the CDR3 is TGTGCCAGCAGCATAGAGCGGGGTTCGCCGGATAGAGAGACCCAGTACTTC.

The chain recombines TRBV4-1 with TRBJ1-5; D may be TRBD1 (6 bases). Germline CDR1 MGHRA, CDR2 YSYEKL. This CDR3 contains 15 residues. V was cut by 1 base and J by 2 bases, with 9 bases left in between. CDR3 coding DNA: TGCGCCAGCAGCCAAGGACAGGTGGGCAATCAGCCCCAGCATTTT. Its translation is CASSQGQVGNQPQHF.

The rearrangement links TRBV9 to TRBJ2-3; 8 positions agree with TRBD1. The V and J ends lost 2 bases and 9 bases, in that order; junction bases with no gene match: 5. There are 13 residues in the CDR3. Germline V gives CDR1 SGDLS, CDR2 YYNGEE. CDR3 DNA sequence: TGTGCCAGCAGCGTGACACAGGGGGGCACGCAGTATTTT. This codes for CASSVTQGGTQYF.

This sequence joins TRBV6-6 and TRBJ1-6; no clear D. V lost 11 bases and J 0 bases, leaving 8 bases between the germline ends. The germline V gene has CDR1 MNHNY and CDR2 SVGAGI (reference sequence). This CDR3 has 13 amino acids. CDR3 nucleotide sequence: TGTGCCGGGCCACGCTCCTATAATTCACCCCTCCACTTT. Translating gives CAGPRSYNSPLHF.

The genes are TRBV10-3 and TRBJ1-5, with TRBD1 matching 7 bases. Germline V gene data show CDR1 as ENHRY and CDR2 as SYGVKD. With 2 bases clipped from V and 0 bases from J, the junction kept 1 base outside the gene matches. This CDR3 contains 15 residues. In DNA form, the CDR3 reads TGTGCCATCAGTGAGAGGGACAGTAGCAATCAGCCCCAGCATTTT. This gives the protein CAISERDSSNQPQHF.

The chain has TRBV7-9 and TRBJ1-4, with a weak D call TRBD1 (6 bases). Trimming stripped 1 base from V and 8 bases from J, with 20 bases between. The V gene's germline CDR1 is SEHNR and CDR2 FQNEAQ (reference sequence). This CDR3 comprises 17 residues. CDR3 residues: CASSLVGTAGTSEKLFF. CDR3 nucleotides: TGTGCCAGCAGCTTAGTCGGGACGGCCGGGACAAGCGAAAAACTGTTTTTT.

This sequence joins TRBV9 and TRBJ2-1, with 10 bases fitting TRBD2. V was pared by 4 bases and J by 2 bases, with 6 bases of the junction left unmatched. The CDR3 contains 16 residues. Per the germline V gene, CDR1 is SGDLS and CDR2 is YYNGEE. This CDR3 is CASSIIAGGAYNEQFF. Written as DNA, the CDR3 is TGTGCCAGCAGCATCATAGCGGGGGGAGCCTACAATGAGCAGTTCTTC.

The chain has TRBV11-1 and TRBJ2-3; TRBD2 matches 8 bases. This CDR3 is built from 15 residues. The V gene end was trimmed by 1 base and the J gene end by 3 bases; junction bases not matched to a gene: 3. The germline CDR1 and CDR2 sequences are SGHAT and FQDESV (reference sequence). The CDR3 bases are TGTGCCAGCAGCTTAGTGGGCGGGGGGACAGATACGCAGTATTTT. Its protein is CASSLVGGGTDTQYF.

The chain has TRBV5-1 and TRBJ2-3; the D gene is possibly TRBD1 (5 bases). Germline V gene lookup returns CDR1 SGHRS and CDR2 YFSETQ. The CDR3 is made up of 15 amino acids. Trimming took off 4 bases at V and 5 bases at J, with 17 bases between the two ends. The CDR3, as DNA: TGCGCCAGCAGCCCCTCGACAGACGTACTAGATACGCAGTATTTT. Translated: CASSPSTDVLDTQYF.

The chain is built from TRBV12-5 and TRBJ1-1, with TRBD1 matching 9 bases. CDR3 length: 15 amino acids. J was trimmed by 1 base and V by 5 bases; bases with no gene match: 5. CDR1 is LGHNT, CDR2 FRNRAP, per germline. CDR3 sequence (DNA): TGTGCTAGTGGTAACCGACAGGGGGAGAACACTGAAGCTTTCTTT. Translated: CASGNRQGENTEAFF. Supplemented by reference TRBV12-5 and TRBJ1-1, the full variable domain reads DARVTQTPRHKVTEMGQEVTMRCQPILGHNTVFWYRQTMMQGLELLAYFRNRAPLDDSGMPKDRFSAEMPDATLATLKIQPSEPRDSAVYFCASGNRQGENTEAFFGQGTRLTVV.

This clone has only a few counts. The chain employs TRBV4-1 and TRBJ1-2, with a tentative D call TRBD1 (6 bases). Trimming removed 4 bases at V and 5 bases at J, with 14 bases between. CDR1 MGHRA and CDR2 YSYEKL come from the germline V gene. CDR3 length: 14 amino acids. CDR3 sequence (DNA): TGCGCCAGCAGCCCGTCGGGGGGCGAGTATGGCTACACCTTC. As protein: CASSPSGGEYGYTF.

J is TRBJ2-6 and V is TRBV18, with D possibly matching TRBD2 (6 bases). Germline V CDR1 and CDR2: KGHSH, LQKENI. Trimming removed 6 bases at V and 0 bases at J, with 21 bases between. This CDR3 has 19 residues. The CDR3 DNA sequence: TGTGCCAGCTCTCTCCTTGACAGCGGGCCTGGCTCTGGGGCCAACGTCCTGACTTTC. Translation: CASSLLDSGPGSGANVLTF. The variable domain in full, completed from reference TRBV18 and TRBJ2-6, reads NAGVMQNPRHLVRRRGQEARLRCSPMKGHSHVYWYRQLPEEGLKFMVYLQKENIIDESGMPKERFSAEFPKEGPSILRIQQVVRGDSAAYFCASSLLDSGPGSGANVLTFGAGSRLTVL.

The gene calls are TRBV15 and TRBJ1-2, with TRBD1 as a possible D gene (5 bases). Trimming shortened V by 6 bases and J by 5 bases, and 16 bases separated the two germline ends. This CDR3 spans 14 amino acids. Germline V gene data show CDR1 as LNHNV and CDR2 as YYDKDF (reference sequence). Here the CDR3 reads CATRGLRDQYGYTF. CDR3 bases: TGTGCCACCAGGGGACTGAGGGATCAGTATGGCTACACCTTC.

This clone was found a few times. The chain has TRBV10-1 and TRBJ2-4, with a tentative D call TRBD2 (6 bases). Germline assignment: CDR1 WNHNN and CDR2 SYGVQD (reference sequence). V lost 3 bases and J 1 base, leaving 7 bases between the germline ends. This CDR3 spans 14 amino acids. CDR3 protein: CASSDGGAKNIQYF. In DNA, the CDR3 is TGCGCCAGCAGTGATGGAGGGGCCAAAAACATTCAGTACTTC.

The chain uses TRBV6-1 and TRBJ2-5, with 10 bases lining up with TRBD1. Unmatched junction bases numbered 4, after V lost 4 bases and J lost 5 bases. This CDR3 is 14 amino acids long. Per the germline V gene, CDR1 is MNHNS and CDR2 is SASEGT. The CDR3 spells CASSGQGARETQYF. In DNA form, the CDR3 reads TGTGCCAGCAGTGGACAGGGGGCGCGGGAGACCCAGTACTTC.

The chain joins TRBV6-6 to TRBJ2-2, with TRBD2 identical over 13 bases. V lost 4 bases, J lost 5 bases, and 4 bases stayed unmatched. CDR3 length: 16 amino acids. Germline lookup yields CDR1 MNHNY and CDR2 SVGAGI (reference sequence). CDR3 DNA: TGTGCCAGCAGTTTAAGACTAGCGGGGGGTACCGGGGAGCTGTTTTTT. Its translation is CASSLRLAGGTGELFF.

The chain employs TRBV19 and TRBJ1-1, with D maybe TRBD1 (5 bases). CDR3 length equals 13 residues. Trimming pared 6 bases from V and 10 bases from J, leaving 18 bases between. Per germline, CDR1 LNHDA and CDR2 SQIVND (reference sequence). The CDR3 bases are TGTGCCAGTAGCGCAGGACACCACCTCGGAGCTTTCTTT. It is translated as CASSAGHHLGAFF. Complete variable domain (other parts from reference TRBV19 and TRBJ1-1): DGGITQSPKYLFRKEGQNVTLSCEQNLNHDAMYWYRQDPGQGLRLIYYSQIVNDFQKGDIAEGYSVSREKKESFPLTVTSAQKNPTAFYLCASSAGHHLGAFFGQGTRLTVV.

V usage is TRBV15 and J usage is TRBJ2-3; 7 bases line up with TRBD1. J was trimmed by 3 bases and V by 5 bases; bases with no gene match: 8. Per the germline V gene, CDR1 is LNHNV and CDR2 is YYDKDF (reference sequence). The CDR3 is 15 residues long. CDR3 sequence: CATSGLQGVTDTQYF. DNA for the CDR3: TGTGCCACCAGCGGACTGCAGGGGGTAACAGATACGCAGTATTTT. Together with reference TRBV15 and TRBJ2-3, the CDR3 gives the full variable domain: DAMVIQNPRYQVTQFGKPVTLSCSQTLNHNVMYWYQQKSSQAPKLLFHYYDKDFNNEADTPDNFQSRRPNTSFCFLDIRSPGLGDTAMYLCATSGLQGVTDTQYFGPGTRLTVL.

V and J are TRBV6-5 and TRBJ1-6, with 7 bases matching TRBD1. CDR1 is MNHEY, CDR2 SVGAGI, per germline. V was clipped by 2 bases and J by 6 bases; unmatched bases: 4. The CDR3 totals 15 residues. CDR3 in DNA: TGTGCCAGCAGTTACCGGACAGGTTTTAATTCACCCCTCCACTTT. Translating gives CASSYRTGFNSPLHF.

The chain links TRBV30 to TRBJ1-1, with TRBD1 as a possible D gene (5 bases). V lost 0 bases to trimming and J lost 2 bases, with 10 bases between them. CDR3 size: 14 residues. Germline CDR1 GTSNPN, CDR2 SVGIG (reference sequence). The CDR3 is CAWSVAGINTEAFF. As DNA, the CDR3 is TGTGCCTGGAGTGTGGCAGGGATCAACACTGAAGCTTTCTTT. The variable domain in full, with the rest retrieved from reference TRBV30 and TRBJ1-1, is SQTIHQWPATLVQPVGSPLSLECTVEGTSNPNLYWYRQAAGRGLQLLFYSVGIGQISSEVPQNLSASRPQDRQFILSSKKLLLSDSGFYLCAWSVAGINTEAFFGQGTRLTVV.

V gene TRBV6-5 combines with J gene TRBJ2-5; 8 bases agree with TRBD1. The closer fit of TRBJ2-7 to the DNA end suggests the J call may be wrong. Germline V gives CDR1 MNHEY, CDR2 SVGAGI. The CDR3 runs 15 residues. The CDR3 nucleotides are TGTGCCAGCAGTTATGCCGGACAGGGTAAATACGAGCAGTACTTC. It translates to CASSYAGQGKYEQYF.

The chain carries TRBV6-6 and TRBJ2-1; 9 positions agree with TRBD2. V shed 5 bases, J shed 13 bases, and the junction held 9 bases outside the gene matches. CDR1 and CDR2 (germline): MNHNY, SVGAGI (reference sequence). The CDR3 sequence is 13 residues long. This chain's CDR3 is CASSQLGTSLQFF. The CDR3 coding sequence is TGTGCCAGCAGTCAACTGGGGACTAGCCTACAGTTCTTC.

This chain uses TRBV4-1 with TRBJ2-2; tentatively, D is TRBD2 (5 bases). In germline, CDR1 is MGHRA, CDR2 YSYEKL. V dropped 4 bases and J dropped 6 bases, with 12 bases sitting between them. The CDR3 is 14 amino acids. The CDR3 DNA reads TGCGCCAGCAGCCCCCTGGCGGGCCCCGGGGAGCTGTTTTTT. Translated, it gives CASSPLAGPGELFF.

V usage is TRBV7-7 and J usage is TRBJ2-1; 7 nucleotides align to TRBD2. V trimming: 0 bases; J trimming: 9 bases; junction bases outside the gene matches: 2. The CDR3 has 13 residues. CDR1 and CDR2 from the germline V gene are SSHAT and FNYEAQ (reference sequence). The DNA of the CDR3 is TGTGCCAGCAGCTTAGCGGGGGGGGTTGAGCAGTTCTTC. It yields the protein CASSLAGGVEQFF.

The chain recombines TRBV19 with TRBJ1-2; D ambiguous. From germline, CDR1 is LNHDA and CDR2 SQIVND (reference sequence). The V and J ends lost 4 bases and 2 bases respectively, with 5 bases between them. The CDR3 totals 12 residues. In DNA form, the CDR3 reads TGTGCCAGTAGTAAACAGAACTATGGCTACACCTTC. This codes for CASSKQNYGYTF. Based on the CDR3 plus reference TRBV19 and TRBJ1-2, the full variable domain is DGGITQSPKYLFRKEGQNVTLSCEQNLNHDAMYWYRQDPGQGLRLIYYSQIVNDFQKGDIAEGYSVSREKKESFPLTVTSAQKNPTAFYLCASSKQNYGYTFGSGTRLTVV.

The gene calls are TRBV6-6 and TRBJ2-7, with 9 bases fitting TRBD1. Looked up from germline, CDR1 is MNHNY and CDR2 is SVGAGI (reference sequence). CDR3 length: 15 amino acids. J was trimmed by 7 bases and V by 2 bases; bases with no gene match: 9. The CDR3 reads CASSYGGTGRLEQYF. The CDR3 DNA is TGTGCCAGCAGTTACGGGGGGACAGGGAGGTTAGAGCAGTACTTC.